This TCR beta chain was documented in a study of T cells in Graves' hyperthyroidism and ophthalmopathy. The CDR3 extends over 16 amino acids. Trimming took 0 bases from V and 4 from J, leaving 13 bases between them. Germline V lookup: CDR1 LGHDT, CDR2 YNNKEL (reference sequence). To note about this clonotype: Its antigen remains unidentified.

RNA transcripts yielded amplified TCR beta CDR3 regions. A set of HTBI primers served as the primers for a first-round RT-PCR of the TCR CDR3. TCRdb fed the multiplex PCR reads into MiXCR, producing one record per CDR3 protein. The sample consists of some 600,000 distinct CDR3 sequences, about 15% of them appearing once. Hyperthyroidism, newly diagnosed and lasting under 2 months, affected patients aged 18 to 65. The diagnostic basis comprised clinical symptoms, serum thyroxine and TRAb, thyroid ultrasound and orbital computed tomography. The sample of blood was obtained at first hyperthyroidism diagnosis (before any ophthalmopathy symptoms). The study, taken as a whole, reports: Most thyroid clonotypes with frequency above 0.001 were detected in blood.

The sample taken for sequencing was blood. The receptor's source is a woman younger than 45 with Graves' hyperthyroidism that later progressed to Graves' ophthalmopathy. The chain carries TRBV3-1 and TRBJ1-5; D is uncertain. This chain's CDR3 is CASSQDLQLFNQPQHF. Here the CDR3 DNA reads TGTGCCAGCAGCCAAGATCTACAATTGTTTAATCAGCCCCAGCATTTT.